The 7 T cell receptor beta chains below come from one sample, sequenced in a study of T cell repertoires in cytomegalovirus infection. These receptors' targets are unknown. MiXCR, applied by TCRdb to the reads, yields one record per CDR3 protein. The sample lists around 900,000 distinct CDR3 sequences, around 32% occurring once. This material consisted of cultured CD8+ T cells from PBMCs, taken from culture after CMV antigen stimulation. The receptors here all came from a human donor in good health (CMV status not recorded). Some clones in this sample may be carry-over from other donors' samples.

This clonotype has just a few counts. The CDR3 DNA reads as TGCAGTGCGACAGGAGTAGCCGGTCAAAATACGCAGTATTTT. Translating gives CSATGVAGQNTQYF. The V gene is TRBV20-1, the J gene TRBJ2-3; TRBD1 is a possible D gene (6 bases). The CDR3 runs to 14 residues. The germline gives CDR1 DFQATT, CDR2 SNEGSKA (reference sequence). Trimming took off 6 bases at V and 7 bases at J, with 20 bases between the two ends.

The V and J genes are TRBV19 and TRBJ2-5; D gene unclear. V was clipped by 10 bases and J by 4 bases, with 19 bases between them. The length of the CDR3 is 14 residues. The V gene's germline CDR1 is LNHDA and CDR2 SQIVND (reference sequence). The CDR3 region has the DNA TGTGCCACCAACGTGGGCAGCCGGAGAGAGACCCAGTACTTC. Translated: CATNVGSRRETQYF.

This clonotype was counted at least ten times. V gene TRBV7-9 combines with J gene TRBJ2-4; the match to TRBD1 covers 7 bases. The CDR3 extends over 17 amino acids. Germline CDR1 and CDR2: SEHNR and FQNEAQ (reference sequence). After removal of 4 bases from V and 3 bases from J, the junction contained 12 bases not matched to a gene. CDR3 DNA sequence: TGTGCCAGCAGCTCCACACTACTACAGGGGATCAAAAACATTCAGTACTTC. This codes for CASSSTLLQGIKNIQYF.

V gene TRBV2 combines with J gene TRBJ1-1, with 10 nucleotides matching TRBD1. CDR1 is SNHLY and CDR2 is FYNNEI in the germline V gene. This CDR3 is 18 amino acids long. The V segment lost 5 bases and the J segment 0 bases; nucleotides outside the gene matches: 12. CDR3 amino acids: CASSHRDRGRGMNTEAFF. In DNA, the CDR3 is TGTGCCAGCAGTCACCGGGACAGGGGCCGGGGTATGAACACTGAAGCTTTCTTT.

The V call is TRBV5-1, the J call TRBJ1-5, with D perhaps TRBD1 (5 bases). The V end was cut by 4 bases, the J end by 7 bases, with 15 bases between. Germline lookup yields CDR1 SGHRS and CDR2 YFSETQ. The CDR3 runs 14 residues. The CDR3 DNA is TGCGCCAGCAGCGAGGACCAGGGCCGGCAGCCCCAGCATTTT. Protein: CASSEDQGRQPQHF. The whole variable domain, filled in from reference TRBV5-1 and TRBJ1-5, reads KAGVTQTPRYLIKTRGQQVTLSCSPISGHRSVSWYQQTPGQGLQFLFEYFSETQRNKGNFPGRFSGRQFSNSRSEMNVSTLELGDSALYLCASSEDQGRQPQHFGDGTRLSIL.

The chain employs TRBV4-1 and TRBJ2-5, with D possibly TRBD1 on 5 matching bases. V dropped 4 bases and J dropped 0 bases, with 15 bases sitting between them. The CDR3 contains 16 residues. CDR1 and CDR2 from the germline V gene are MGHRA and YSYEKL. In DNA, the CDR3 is TGCGCCAGCAGCCCTACCAAAGGCAGGGACCAAGAGACCCAGTACTTC. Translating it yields CASSPTKGRDQETQYF.

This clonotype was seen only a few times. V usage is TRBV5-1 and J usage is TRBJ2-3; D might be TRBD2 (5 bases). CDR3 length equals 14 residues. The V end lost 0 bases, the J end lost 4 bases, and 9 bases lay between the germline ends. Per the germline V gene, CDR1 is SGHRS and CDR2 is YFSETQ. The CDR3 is CASSLGTGSDTQYF. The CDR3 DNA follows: TGCGCCAGCAGCTTGGGTACGGGATCAGATACGCAGTATTTT.